Detailed here is one T cell receptor (beta chain). Its specificity is not known. This record comes from a study of T cells in localized non-small cell lung cancer. Study-wide findings and caveats: Among the top 100 tumor clones, a median 57 appeared in adjacent lung. Adjacent uninvolved lung had the highest clonality, suggesting focused antigen responses. Because sequencing included only one region (of the tumor), heterogeneity remains possible.

Some clones are missing from TCRdb's copy, which holds only in-frame ones; the method was immunoSEQ multiplex PCR. The sample includes some 15,000 clones, about 80% of them seen just once. CDR1 and CDR2 (germline): SEHNR, FQNEAQ (reference sequence). This CDR3 has 16 amino acids. Losses at the gene ends were 5 bases for V and 6 bases for J; bases not matched to a gene: 11. The source of this sequence is an older male donor with stage I lung adenocarcinoma. Sequencing used peripheral blood, obtained before any cancer treatment. J is TRBJ2-2 and V is TRBV7-9, with 8 nucleotides matching TRBD2. The CDR3 sequence: CASSPPGTRGSGELFF. In DNA form, the CDR3 reads TGTGCCAGCAGCCCTCCCGGGACTAGAGGATCCGGGGAGCTGTTTTTT. The whole variable domain, remainder taken from reference TRBV7-9 and TRBJ2-2, is DTGVSQNPRHKITKRGQNVTFRCDPISEHNRLYWYRQTLGQGPEFLTYFQNEAQLEKSRLLSDRFSAERPKGSFSTLEIQRTEQGDSAMYLCASSPPGTRGSGELFFGEGSRLTVL.